Listed below are T cell receptor beta chains from one sample, sequenced in a study of blood T cells in healthy people across ages. TCRdb recomputed calls from the 5' RACE reads with MiXCR, one row per CDR3 protein. The sample carries roughly 1,500,000 distinct CDR3 sequences, roughly 40% recorded once. Sequenced: blood. These receptors originate from a woman aged 18-30 years in good health. Both conserved end residues are part of each CDR3. D genes are given only for firm matches. Not all rows give a size; the values are once, few, many and, for expanded clones, a class.

D,J,size,V,CDR3,DNA
TRBD2,TRBJ2-2,.,TRBV20-1,CSAIREAGGTNTGELFF,TGCAGTGCAATCCGGGAGGCGGGAGGGACGAACACCGGGGAGCTGTTTTTT
TRBD1,TRBJ2-7,.,TRBV6-4,CASSPQGASNHEQYF,TGTGCCAGCAGTCCCCAGGGGGCTAGTAACCACGAGCAGTACTTC
.,TRBJ2-2,.,TRBV10-1,CASSELQGVSTGELFF,TGCGCCAGCAGTGAGCTTCAGGGAGTAAGCACCGGGGAGCTGTTTTTT
.,TRBJ2-7,.,TRBV5-1,CASSLVANGVEQYF,TGCGCCAGCAGCTTGGTCGCTAACGGGGTGGAGCAGTACTTC
TRBD2,TRBJ2-7,.,TRBV5-1,CASSLRTSVSSEQYF,TGCGCCAGCAGCCTAAGGACTAGCGTTAGTTCCGAGCAGTACTTC
.,TRBJ2-5,.,TRBV11-2,CASSLPLATEQYF,TGTGCCAGCAGCTTACCGCTCGCGACGGAGCAGTACTTC
.,TRBJ1-2,many,TRBV12-3/TRBV12-4,CASSLSENYGYTF,TGTGCCAGCAGTTTATCCGAAAACTATGGCTACACCTTC
.,TRBJ2-7,.,TRBV12-3/TRBV12-4,CASSSGGREQYF,TGTGCCAGCAGTTCGGGTGGGCGCGAGCAGTACTTC
.,TRBJ2-1,few,TRBV6-6,CASSRDLKYNEQFF,TGTGCCAGCAGCCGGGACTTAAAATACAATGAGCAGTTCTTC
TRBD2,TRBJ2-1,few,TRBV18,CASSPKATSGGVHNEQFF,TGTGCCAGCTCACCAAAGGCGACTAGCGGGGGGGTACACAATGAGCAGTTCTTC
TRBD1,TRBJ2-7,.,TRBV6-5,CASRGEGTGYEQYF,TGTGCCAGCAGGGGAGAAGGGACAGGCTACGAGCAGTACTTC
TRBD2,TRBJ2-5,few,TRBV11-2,CASSQTSGGANEQYF,TGTGCCAGCAGCCAGACTAGCGGGGGGGCTAATGAGCAGTACTTC
.,TRBJ2-1,few,TRBV5-1,CASSLQSHQFF,TGCGCCAGCAGCTTGCAGTCACACCAGTTCTTC
.,TRBJ2-1,once,TRBV18,CASSSNQETQFF,TGTGCCAGCTCATCAAACCAAGAGACCCAGTTCTTC
.,TRBJ2-7,.,TRBV4-1,CASSHYPLRTVPIEQYF,TGCGCCAGCAGCCATTACCCCCTAAGGACAGTTCCAATCGAGCAGTACTTC
.,TRBJ2-1,.,TRBV6-6,CASSRRDITSSYNEQFF,TGTGCCAGCAGCCGTCGGGACATTACGAGCTCCTACAATGAGCAGTTCTTC
TRBD2,TRBJ2-1,.,TRBV10-3,CAISLGLAINEQFF,TGTGCCATCAGTCTGGGACTAGCTATTAATGAGCAGTTCTTC
.,TRBJ2-1,.,TRBV14,CASSQGLQGYNEQFF,TGTGCCAGCAGCCAAGGGTTGCAGGGCTACAATGAGCAGTTCTTC
TRBD2,TRBJ2-1,.,TRBV7-9,CASRQTSGRAGEQFF,TGTGCCAGCAGGCAGACTAGCGGGAGGGCCGGGGAGCAGTTCTTC
.,TRBJ2-1,.,TRBV7-3,CASSLGVPSYNEQFF,TGTGCCAGCAGCTTGGGCGTCCCCTCCTACAATGAGCAGTTCTTC
TRBD2,TRBJ2-5,few,TRBV20-1,CSALSSGREETQYF,TGCAGTGCTCTCTCTAGCGGGAGGGAAGAGACCCAGTACTTC
.,TRBJ2-1,few,TRBV7-2,CASSSPGPVNYNEQFF,TGTGCCAGCAGCTCCCCAGGTCCAGTCAACTACAATGAGCAGTTCTTC
.,TRBJ1-2,.,TRBV12-3/TRBV12-4,CASSASREYGYTF,TGTGCCAGCAGTGCCTCTCGAGAGTATGGCTACACCTTC
TRBD2,TRBJ2-5,many,TRBV4-1,CASSQDAPSGQETQYF,TGCGCCAGCAGCCAAGATGCGCCTAGCGGCCAAGAGACCCAGTACTTC
TRBD2,TRBJ2-3,.,TRBV18,CASSPPKRGASSTDTQYF,TGTGCCAGCTCACCACCCAAGCGGGGGGCCAGTAGCACAGATACGCAGTATTTT
.,TRBJ2-4,few,TRBV6-2/TRBV6-3,CASSFDIDIGEQYF,TGTGCCAGCAGTTTCGATATCGATATTGGGGAGCAGTACTTC
.,TRBJ1-1,.,TRBV6-6,CASRLGDYTEAFF,TGTGCCAGCCGATTGGGGGATTACACTGAAGCTTTCTTT
.,TRBJ1-4,.,TRBV10-3,CAINSQEGEKLFF,TGTGCCATCAATAGCCAAGAGGGAGAAAAACTGTTTTTT